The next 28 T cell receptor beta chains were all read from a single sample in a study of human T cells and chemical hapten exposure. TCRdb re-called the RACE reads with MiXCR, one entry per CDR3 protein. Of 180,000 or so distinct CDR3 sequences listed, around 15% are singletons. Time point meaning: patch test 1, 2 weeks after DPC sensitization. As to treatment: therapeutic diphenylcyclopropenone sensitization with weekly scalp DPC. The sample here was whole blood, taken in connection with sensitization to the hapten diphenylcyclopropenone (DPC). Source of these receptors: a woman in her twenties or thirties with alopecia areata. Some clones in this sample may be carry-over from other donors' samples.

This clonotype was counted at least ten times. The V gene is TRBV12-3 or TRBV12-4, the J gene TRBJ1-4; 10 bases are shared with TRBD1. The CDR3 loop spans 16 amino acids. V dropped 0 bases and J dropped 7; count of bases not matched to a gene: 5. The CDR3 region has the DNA TGTGCCAGCAGTTTAGCCACCGGGACAGGGGCTGAAAAACTGTTTTTT. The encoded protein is CASSLATGTGAEKLFF.

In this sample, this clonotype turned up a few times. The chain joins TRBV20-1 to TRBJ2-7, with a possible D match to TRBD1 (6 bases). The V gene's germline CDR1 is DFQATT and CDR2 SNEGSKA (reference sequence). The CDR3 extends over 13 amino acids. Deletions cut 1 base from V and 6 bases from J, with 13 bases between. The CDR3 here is CSARVNRVSEQYF. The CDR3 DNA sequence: TGCAGTGCTAGAGTCAACAGGGTGAGCGAGCAGTACTTC.

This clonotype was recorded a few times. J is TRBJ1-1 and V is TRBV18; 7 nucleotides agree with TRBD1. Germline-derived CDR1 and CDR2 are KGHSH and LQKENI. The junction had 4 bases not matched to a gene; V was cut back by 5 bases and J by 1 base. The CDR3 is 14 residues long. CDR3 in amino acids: CASSSGTENTEAFF. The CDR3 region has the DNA TGTGCCAGCTCATCCGGGACAGAGAACACTGAAGCTTTCTTT.

CDR3 loop: CASSIPAGTTDTQYF. The CDR3 coding sequence is TGTGCCAGTAGTATACCAGCGGGGACCACAGATACGCAGTATTTT. The rearrangement uses TRBV19 and TRBJ2-3, with 7 positions matching TRBD2. There are 15 residues in the CDR3. CDR1 is LNHDA and CDR2 is SQIVND in the germline V gene (reference sequence). V gave up 2 bases and J gave up 2 bases; unmatched junction bases: 4.

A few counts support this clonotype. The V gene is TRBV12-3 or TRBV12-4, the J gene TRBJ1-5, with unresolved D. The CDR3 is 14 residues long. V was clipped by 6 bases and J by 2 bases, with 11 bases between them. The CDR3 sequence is CASSSKRGNQPQHF. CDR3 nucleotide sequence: TGTGCCAGCAGCTCCAAAAGGGGCAATCAGCCCCAGCATTTT.

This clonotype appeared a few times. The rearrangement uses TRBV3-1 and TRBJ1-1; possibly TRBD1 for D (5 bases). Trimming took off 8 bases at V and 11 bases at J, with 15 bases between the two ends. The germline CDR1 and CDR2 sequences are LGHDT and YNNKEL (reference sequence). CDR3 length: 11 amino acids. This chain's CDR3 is CASGSGAAAFF. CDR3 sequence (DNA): TGTGCCAGCGGTTCCGGGGCAGCGGCTTTCTTT.

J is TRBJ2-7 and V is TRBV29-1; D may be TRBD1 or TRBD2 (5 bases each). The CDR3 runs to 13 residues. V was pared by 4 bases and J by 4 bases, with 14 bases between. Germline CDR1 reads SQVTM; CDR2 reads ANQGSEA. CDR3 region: CSVGTGTPYEQYF. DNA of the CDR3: TGCAGCGTTGGGACGGGGACCCCATACGAGCAGTACTTC.

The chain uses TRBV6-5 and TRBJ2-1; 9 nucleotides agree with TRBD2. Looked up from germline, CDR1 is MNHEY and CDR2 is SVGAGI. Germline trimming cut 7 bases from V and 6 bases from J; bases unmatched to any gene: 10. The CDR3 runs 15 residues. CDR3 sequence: CASKRTSAIRNEQFF. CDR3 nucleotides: TGTGCCAGCAAGAGGACTAGCGCCATTCGCAATGAGCAGTTCTTC.

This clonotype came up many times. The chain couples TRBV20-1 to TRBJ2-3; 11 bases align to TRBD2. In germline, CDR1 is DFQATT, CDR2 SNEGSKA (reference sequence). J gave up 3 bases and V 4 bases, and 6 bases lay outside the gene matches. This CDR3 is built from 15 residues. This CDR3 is CSATPASGRTDTQYF. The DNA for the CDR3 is TGCAGTGCTACTCCCGCTAGCGGGAGGACAGATACGCAGTATTTT.

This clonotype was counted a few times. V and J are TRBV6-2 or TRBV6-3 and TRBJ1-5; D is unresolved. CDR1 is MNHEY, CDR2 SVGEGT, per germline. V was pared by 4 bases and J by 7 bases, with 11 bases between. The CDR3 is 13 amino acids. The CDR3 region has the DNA TGTGCCAGCAGTTCCGTGGGAAACCAGCCCCAGCATTTT. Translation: CASSSVGNQPQHF.

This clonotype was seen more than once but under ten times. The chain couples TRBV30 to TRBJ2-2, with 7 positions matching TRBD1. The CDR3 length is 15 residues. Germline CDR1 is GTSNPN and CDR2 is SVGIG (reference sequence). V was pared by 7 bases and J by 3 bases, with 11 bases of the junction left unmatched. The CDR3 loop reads CALRPGQRYTGELFF. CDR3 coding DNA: TGTGCCTTGCGGCCGGGACAGCGATACACCGGGGAGCTGTTTTTT. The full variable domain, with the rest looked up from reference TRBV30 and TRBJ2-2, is SQTIHQWPATLVQPVGSPLSLECTVEGTSNPNLYWYRQAAGRGLQLLFYSVGIGQISSEVPQNLSASRPQDRQFILSSKKLLLSDSGFYLCALRPGQRYTGELFFGEGSRLTVL.

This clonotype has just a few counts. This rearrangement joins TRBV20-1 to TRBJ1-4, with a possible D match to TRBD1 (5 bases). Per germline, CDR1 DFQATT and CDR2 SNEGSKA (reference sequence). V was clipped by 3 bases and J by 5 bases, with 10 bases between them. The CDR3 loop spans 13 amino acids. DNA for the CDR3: TGCAGTGCTAGTCCGACAGAGAATGAAAAACTGTTTTTT. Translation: CSASPTENEKLFF.

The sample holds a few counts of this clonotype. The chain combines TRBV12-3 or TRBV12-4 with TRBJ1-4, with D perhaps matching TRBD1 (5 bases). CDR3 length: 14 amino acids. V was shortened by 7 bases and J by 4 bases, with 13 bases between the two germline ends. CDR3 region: CASKGTGSNEKLFF. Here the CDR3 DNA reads TGTGCCAGCAAGGGGACGGGAAGTAATGAAAAACTGTTTTTT.

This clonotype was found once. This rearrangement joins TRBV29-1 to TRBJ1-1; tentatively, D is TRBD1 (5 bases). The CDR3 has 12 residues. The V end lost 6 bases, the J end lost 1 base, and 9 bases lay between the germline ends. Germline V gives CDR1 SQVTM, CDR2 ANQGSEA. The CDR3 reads CSVLTANTEAFF. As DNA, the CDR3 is TGCAGCGTCTTGACAGCGAACACTGAAGCTTTCTTT. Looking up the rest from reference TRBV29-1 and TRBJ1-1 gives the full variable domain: SAVISQKPSRDICQRGTSLTIQCQVDSQVTMMFWYRQQPGQSLTLIATANQGSEATYESGFVIDKFPISRPNLTFSTLTVSNMSPEDSSIYLCSVLTANTEAFFGQGTRLTVV.

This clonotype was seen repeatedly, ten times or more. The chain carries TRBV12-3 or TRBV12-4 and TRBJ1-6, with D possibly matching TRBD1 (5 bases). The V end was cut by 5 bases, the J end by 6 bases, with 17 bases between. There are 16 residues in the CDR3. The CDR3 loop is CASSAGGAVINSPLHF. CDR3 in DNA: TGTGCCAGCAGTGCCGGAGGGGCTGTAATTAATTCACCCCTCCACTTT.

CDR3 DNA sequence: TGTGCCTGGAGAAATATGAACACTGAAGCTTTCTTT. The encoded protein is CAWRNMNTEAFF. The V and J genes are TRBV30 and TRBJ1-1, with no clear D. The CDR3 spans 12 residues. V was trimmed by 3 bases and J by 0 bases, leaving 5 bases between them. Germline CDR1 GTSNPN, CDR2 SVGIG (reference sequence).

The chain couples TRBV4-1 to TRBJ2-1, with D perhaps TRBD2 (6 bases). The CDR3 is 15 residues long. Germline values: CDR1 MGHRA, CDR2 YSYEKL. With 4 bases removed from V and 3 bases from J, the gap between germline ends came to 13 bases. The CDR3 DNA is TGCGCCAGCAGCCCTCGACTAGAAGGCTACAATGAGCAGTTCTTC. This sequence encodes CASSPRLEGYNEQFF.

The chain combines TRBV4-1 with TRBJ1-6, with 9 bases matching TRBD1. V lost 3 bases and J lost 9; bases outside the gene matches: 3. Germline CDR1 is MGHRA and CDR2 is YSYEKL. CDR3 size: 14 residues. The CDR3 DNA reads TGCGCCAGCAGCCAGGGACAGGGTATTTCACCCCTCCACTTT. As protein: CASSQGQGISPLHF.

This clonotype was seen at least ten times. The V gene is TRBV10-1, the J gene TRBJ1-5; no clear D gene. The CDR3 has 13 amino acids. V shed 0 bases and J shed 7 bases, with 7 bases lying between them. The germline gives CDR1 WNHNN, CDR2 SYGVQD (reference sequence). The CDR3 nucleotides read TGCGCCAGCAGTGAGTCGCTAGGACAGCCCCAGCATTTT. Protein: CASSESLGQPQHF.

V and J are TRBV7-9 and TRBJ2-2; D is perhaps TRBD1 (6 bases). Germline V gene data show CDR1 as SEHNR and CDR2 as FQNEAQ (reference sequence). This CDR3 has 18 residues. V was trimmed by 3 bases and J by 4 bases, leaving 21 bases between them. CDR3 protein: CASSLIGPQGRGTGELFF. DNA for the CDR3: TGTGCCAGCAGCTTGATAGGACCTCAGGGGCGAGGCACCGGGGAGCTGTTTTTT.

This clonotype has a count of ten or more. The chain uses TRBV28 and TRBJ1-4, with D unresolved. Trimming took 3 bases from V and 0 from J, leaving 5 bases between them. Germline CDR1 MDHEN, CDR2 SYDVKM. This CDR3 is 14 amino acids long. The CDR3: CASSFLTTNEKLFF. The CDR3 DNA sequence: TGTGCCAGCAGTTTCCTGACAACTAATGAAAAACTGTTTTTT.

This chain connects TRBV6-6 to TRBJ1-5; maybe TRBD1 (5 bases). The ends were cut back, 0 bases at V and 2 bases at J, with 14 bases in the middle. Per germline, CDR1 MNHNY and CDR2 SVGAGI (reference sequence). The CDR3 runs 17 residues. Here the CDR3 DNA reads TGTGCCAGCAGTTACTCTCTTATGCAGGGTGGCAATCAGCCCCAGCATTTT. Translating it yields CASSYSLMQGGNQPQHF.

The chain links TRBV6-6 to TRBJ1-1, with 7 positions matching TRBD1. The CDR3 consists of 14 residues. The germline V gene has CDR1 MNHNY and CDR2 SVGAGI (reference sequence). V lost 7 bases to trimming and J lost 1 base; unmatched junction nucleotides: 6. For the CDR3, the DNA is TGTGCCAGCACAATCAGGGGGAAGAACACTGAAGCTTTCTTT. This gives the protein CASTIRGKNTEAFF.

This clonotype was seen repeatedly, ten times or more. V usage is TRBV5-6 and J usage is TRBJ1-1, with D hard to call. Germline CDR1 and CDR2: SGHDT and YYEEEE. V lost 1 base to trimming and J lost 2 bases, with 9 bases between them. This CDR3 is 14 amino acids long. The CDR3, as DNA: TGTGCCAGCAGCTTGACCGGCCGAAACACTGAAGCTTTCTTT. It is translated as CASSLTGRNTEAFF.

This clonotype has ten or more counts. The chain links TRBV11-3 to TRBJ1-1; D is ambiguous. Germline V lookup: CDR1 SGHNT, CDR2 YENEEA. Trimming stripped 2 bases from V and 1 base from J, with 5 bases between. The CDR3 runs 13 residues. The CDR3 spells CASSLNRNTEAFF. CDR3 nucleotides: TGTGCCAGCAGCTTAAACAGGAACACTGAAGCTTTCTTT.

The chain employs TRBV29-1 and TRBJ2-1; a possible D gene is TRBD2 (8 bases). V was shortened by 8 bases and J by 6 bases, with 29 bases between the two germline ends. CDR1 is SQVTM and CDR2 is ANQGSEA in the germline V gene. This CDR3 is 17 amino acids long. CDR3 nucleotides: TGCAGCCCGAAGGAGGGGGCCCCGGGAGGGCCCGGCAATGAGCAGTTCTTC. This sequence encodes CSPKEGAPGGPGNEQFF.

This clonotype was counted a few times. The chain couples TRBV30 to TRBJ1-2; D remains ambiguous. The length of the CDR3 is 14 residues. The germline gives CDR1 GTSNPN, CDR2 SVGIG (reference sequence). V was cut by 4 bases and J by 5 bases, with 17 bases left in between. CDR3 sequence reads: CAWIPRAVWYGYTF. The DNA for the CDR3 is TGTGCCTGGATTCCTCGGGCAGTCTGGTATGGCTACACCTTC.

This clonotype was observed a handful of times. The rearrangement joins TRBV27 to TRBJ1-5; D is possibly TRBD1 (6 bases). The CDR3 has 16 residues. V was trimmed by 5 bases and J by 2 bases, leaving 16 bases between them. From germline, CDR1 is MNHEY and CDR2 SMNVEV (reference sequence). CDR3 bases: TGTGCCAGCAGTCATCAGGGGCCTGGGGGCAATCAGCCCCAGCATTTT. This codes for CASSHQGPGGNQPQHF.